Following are 19 T cell receptor beta chains from one sample sequenced in a study of shared clonotypes between healthy human individuals. Naive CD8 cells lacked CD45RO and underwent positive selection for CCR7, leaving out terminally differentiated effector memory CD45RA+ cells. Only in-frame clones appear in the TCRdb table, and some are missing; sequencing was by immunoSEQ multiplex PCR. The table has about 2.1 million clones, approximately 92% seen once. The sample comprised naive CD8+ T cells from PBMCs. The receptor source for this set is a man younger than 30 in good health. Some clones in this sample may be carry-over from other donors' samples.

J is TRBJ1-4 and V is TRBV10-3, with 10 bases identical to TRBD1. The germline V gene has CDR1 ENHRY and CDR2 SYGVKD. With 6 bases clipped from V and 6 bases from J, the junction kept 1 base outside the gene matches. There are 13 residues in the CDR3. The CDR3 reads CAIRDRGDEKLFF. For the CDR3, the DNA is TGTGCCATCAGGGACAGGGGGGATGAAAAACTGTTTTTT.

V and J are TRBV7-2 and TRBJ1-1; D is unclear. The germline V gene encodes CDR1 SGHTA and CDR2 FQGNSA. The CDR3 is made up of 15 amino acids. Trimming removed 4 bases at V and 0 bases at J, with 12 bases between. The CDR3 bases are TGTGCCAGCAGCTCCTCGGCCACCATGAACACTGAAGCTTTCTTT. This codes for CASSSSATMNTEAFF.

The chain combines TRBV11-2 with TRBJ2-7; 9 bases align to TRBD1. The ends lost 1 base at V and 5 bases at J; junction bases unmatched: 3. CDR3 size: 14 residues. The germline V gene encodes CDR1 SGHAT and CDR2 FQNNGV. CDR3 bases: TGTGCCAGCAGCTTAGGAGGACAGGGGAACGAGCAGTACTTC. This codes for CASSLGGQGNEQYF. The variable domain in full, completed from reference TRBV11-2 and TRBJ2-7, reads EAGVAQSPRYKIIEKRQSVAFWCNPISGHATLYWYQQILGQGPKLLIQFQNNGVVDDSQLPKDRFSAERLKGVDSTLKIQPAKLEDSAVYLCASSLGGQGNEQYFGPGTRLTVT.

This clone was seen a single time. This sequence joins TRBV27 and TRBJ2-7, with a weak D call TRBD1 (6 bases). The germline V gene has CDR1 MNHEY and CDR2 SMNVEV (reference sequence). This CDR3 region has 14 residues. V was shortened by 8 bases and J by 0 bases, with 14 bases between the two germline ends. CDR3 in amino acids: CASWSRDNSYEQYF. For the CDR3, the DNA is TGTGCCAGCTGGAGCCGGGACAACTCCTACGAGCAGTACTTC.

The rearrangement links TRBV6-1 to TRBJ2-5; D not certain. CDR3 length: 13 amino acids. The germline CDR1 and CDR2 sequences are MNHNS and SASEGT. V was clipped by 7 bases and J by 1 base, with 10 bases between them. The CDR3 is CASTGRTQETQYF. The CDR3 DNA reads TGTGCCAGCACCGGACGGACCCAAGAGACCCAGTACTTC.

J is TRBJ1-1 and V is TRBV30, with D unclear. This CDR3 is built from 14 residues. Germline lookup yields CDR1 GTSNPN and CDR2 SVGIG (reference sequence). Trimming took off 2 bases at V and 4 bases at J, with 14 bases between the two ends. The CDR3: CAWSFDTEGTEAFF. The CDR3 region has the DNA TGTGCCTGGAGTTTCGACACGGAGGGCACTGAAGCTTTCTTT. The full variable domain, with the rest looked up from reference TRBV30 and TRBJ1-1, is SQTIHQWPATLVQPVGSPLSLECTVEGTSNPNLYWYRQAAGRGLQLLFYSVGIGQISSEVPQNLSASRPQDRQFILSSKKLLLSDSGFYLCAWSFDTEGTEAFFGQGTRLTVV.

This clone has just a few counts. This chain connects TRBV29-1 to TRBJ1-1; D possibly corresponds to TRBD1 (5 bases). CDR1 is SQVTM, CDR2 ANQGSEA, per germline. The CDR3 has 16 amino acids. Trimming stripped 4 bases from V and 0 bases from J, with 18 bases between. The CDR3 region is CSVVPGTGVVNTEAFF. CDR3 nucleotide sequence: TGCAGCGTTGTCCCCGGGACCGGCGTGGTGAACACTGAAGCTTTCTTT.

This clone was observed a few times. V usage is TRBV25-1 and J usage is TRBJ2-2; 7 bases line up with TRBD2. There are 12 residues in the CDR3. With V trimmed by 6 bases and J by 9 bases, 4 bases remained unmatched. In germline, CDR1 is MGHDK, CDR2 SYGVNS. The CDR3 loop is CASSVGTRELFF. CDR3 in DNA: TGTGCCAGCAGCGTCGGGACTAGGGAGCTGTTTTTT.

V gene TRBV11-2 combines with J gene TRBJ2-3; TRBD1 agrees at 9 bases. Germline V gene data show CDR1 as SGHAT and CDR2 as FQNNGV. The CDR3 extends over 15 amino acids. Losses at the gene ends were 6 bases for V and 4 bases for J; bases not matched to a gene: 8. This CDR3 is CASSHGTGSSDTQYF. Written as DNA, the CDR3 is TGTGCCAGCAGTCACGGGACAGGGTCATCAGATACGCAGTATTTT.

The chain uses TRBV5-1 and TRBJ2-3; 11 positions match TRBD2. This CDR3 contains 16 residues. Germline values: CDR1 SGHRS, CDR2 YFSETQ. V shed 0 bases and J 5 bases; nucleotides not matched to a gene: 5. The CDR3 loop is CASSLEGLAGGDTQYF. The CDR3, as DNA: TGCGCCAGCAGCTTGGAAGGTCTAGCGGGGGGAGATACGCAGTATTTT.

DNA of the CDR3: TGTGCCAGCAGTTACCCACAGGGCGGAAGCTCCTACGAGCAGTACTTC. It specifies CASSYPQGGSSYEQYF. The chain couples TRBV6-6 to TRBJ2-7, with D tentatively TRBD1 (6 bases). Germline V CDR1 and CDR2: MNHNY, SVGAGI (reference sequence). CDR3 size: 16 residues. Trimming removed 2 bases from V and 0 bases from J, with 14 bases in between.

This chain uses TRBV28 with TRBJ2-1, with D unclear. CDR1 is MDHEN, CDR2 SYDVKM, per germline. V was cut by 4 bases and J by 4 bases, with 8 bases left in between. The CDR3 totals 13 residues. The CDR3 sequence: CASSSGYYNEQFF. Here the CDR3 DNA reads TGTGCCAGCAGTTCCGGGTATTACAATGAGCAGTTCTTC.

This chain uses TRBV19 with TRBJ2-1; tentative D call: TRBD1 (6 bases). V was pared by 4 bases and J by 2 bases, with 9 bases between. There are 14 residues in the CDR3. Germline assignment: CDR1 LNHDA and CDR2 SQIVND (reference sequence). The CDR3 sequence: CASSKQGTYNEQFF. Here the CDR3 DNA reads TGTGCCAGTAGTAAGCAGGGGACCTACAATGAGCAGTTCTTC.

This chain joins TRBV4-1 and TRBJ1-3; the D gene is possibly TRBD1 (5 bases). This CDR3 region has 16 residues. V was pared by 6 bases and J by 2 bases, with 17 bases between. Germline CDR1 and CDR2: MGHRA and YSYEKL. The CDR3 is CASRQGPGDPGNTIYF. In DNA form, the CDR3 reads TGCGCCAGCAGGCAGGGCCCCGGGGACCCTGGAAACACCATATATTTT.

The CDR3 DNA reads TGTGCCACCGGGAAAACCCGGGAGGCAGATACGCAGTATTTT. This translates into CATGKTREADTQYF. This rearrangement joins TRBV28 to TRBJ2-3; 7 nucleotides match TRBD2. Germline CDR1 and CDR2: MDHEN and SYDVKM. CDR3 length equals 14 residues. After removal of 10 bases from V and 4 bases from J, the junction contained 11 bases not matched to a gene.

The V gene is TRBV9, the J gene TRBJ1-1; D is unclear. V was shortened by 0 bases and J by 1 base, with 10 bases between the two germline ends. Germline V gene sequence: CDR1 SGDLS, CDR2 YYNGEE. The CDR3 is 15 residues long. CDR3 bases: TGTGCCAGCAGCGTAGGAAGGGTCTCGAACACTGAAGCTTTCTTT. It specifies CASSVGRVSNTEAFF.

A remark on this clone: The sample contains more than one DNA sequence encoding this CDR3. J is TRBJ2-7 and V is TRBV7-9; 8 bases map to TRBD1. Trimming cost V 1 base and J 3 bases; bases outside gene matches: 2. This CDR3 is built from 14 residues. Germline CDR1 reads SEHNR; CDR2 reads FQNEAQ (reference sequence). The CDR3 DNA is TGTGCCAGCAGCTTAGTCGGGACAGGCTACGAGCAGTACTTC. Translating gives CASSLVGTGYEQYF.

The chain is built from TRBV5-1 and TRBJ2-2; D is unclear. CDR3 size: 14 residues. V lost 2 bases, J lost 1 base, and 6 bases lay in between. Germline V gene lookup returns CDR1 SGHRS and CDR2 YFSETQ. CDR3 bases: TGCGCCAGCAGCTTCAGACAGAACACCGGGGAGCTGTTTTTT. This gives the protein CASSFRQNTGELFF.

The gene calls are TRBV7-3 and TRBJ2-7; TRBD2 aligns across 8 bases. The germline V gene encodes CDR1 SGHTA and CDR2 FQGTGA. The ends lost 5 bases at V and 4 bases at J; junction bases unmatched: 10. The CDR3 runs to 15 residues. The CDR3 DNA is TGTGCCAGCAGCCACCACAAGCGGGAGCAGTACGAGCAGTACTTC. The encoded protein is CASSHHKREQYEQYF.